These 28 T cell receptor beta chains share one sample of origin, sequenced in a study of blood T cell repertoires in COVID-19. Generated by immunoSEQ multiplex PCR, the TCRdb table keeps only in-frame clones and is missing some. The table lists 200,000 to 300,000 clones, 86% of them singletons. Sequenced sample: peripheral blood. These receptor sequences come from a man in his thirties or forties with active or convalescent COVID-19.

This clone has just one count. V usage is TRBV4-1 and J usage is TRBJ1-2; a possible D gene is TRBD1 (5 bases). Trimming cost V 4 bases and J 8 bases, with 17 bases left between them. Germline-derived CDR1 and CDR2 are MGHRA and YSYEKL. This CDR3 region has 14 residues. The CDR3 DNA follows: TGCGCCAGCAGCCCCGGGGGGTTGGTAGACGGCTACACCTTC. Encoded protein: CASSPGGLVDGYTF.

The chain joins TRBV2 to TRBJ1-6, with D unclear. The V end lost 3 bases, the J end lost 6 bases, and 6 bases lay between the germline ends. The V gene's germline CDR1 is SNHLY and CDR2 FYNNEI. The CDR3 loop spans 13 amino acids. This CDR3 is CASSDGLNSPLHF. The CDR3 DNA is TGTGCCAGCAGTGACGGACTTAATTCACCCCTCCACTTT. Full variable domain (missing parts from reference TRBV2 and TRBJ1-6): EPEVTQTPSHQVTQMGQEVILRCVPISNHLYFYWYRQILGQKVEFLVSFYNNEISEKSEIFDDQFSVERPDGSNFTLKIRSTKLEDSAMYFCASSDGLNSPLHFGNGTRLTVT.

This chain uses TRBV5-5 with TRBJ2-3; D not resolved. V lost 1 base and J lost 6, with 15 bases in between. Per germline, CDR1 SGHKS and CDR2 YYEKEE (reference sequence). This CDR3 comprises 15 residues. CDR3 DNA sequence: TGTGCCAGCAGCTTGTGGCTAGGTGGGTTGGATACGCAGTATTTT. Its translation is CASSLWLGGLDTQYF.

In nucleotides, the CDR3 is TGTGCCAGCAGCCAAGAGGGGGGTTCGGAAGCTTTCTTT. This gives the protein CASSQEGGSEAFF. The genes are TRBV4-2 and TRBJ1-1; a weak D match, TRBD1 (5 bases). V lost 0 bases to trimming and J lost 8 bases, with 10 bases between them. The CDR3 spans 13 residues. Germline loops: CDR1 LGHNA, CDR2 YNFKEQ.

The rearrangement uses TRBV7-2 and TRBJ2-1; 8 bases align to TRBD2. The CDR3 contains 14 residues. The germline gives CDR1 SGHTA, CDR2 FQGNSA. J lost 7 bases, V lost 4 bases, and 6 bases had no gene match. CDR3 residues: CASSSQRLANEQFF. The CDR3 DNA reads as TGTGCCAGCAGCTCCCAAAGACTAGCGAATGAGCAGTTCTTC.

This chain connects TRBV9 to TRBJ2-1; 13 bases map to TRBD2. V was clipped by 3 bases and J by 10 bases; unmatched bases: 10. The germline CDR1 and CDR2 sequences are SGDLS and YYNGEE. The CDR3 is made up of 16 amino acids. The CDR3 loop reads CASSEGLAGAQGEQFF. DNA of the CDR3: TGTGCCAGCAGCGAAGGACTAGCGGGGGCCCAAGGCGAGCAGTTCTTC.

CDR3: CASSQLPDMGTPFRTDTGELFF. The DNA of the CDR3 is TGCGCCAGCAGCCAACTACCGGACATGGGCACACCATTTAGAACGGACACCGGGGAGCTGTTTTTT. The chain combines TRBV4-1 with TRBJ2-2, with D maybe TRBD1 (5 bases). CDR1 and CDR2 from the germline V gene are MGHRA and YSYEKL. The CDR3 extends over 22 amino acids. V lost 2 bases and J 3 bases, leaving 31 bases between the germline ends.

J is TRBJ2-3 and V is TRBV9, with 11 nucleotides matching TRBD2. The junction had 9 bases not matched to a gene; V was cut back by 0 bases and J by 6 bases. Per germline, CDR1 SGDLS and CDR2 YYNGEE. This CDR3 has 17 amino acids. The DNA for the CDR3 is TGTGCCAGCAGCGTAGGGCTAGCGGGGGGATCCCGGGATACGCAGTATTTT. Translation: CASSVGLAGGSRDTQYF.

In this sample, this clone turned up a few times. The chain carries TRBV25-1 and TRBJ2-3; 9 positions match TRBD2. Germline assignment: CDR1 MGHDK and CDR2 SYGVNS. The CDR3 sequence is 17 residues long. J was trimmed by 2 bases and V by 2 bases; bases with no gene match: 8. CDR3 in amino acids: CASSEVGLAGNTDTQYF. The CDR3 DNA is TGTGCCAGCAGTGAAGTTGGGCTAGCGGGGAACACAGATACGCAGTATTTT.

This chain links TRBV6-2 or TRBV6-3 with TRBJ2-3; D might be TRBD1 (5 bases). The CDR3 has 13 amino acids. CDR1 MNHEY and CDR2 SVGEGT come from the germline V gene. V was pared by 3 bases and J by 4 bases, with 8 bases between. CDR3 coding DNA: TGTGCCAGCAGTTATCAGGGTCCAGATACGCAGTATTTT. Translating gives CASSYQGPDTQYF.

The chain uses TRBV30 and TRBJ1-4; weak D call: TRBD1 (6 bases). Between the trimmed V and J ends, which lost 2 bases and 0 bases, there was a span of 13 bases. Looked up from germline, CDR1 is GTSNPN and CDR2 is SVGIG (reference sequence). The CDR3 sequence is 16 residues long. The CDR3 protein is CAWSLRGYTTNEKLFF. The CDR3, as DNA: TGTGCCTGGAGTCTCAGGGGATACACAACTAATGAAAAACTGTTTTTT. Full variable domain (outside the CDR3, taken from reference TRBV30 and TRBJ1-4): SQTIHQWPATLVQPVGSPLSLECTVEGTSNPNLYWYRQAAGRGLQLLFYSVGIGQISSEVPQNLSASRPQDRQFILSSKKLLLSDSGFYLCAWSLRGYTTNEKLFFGSGTQLSVL.

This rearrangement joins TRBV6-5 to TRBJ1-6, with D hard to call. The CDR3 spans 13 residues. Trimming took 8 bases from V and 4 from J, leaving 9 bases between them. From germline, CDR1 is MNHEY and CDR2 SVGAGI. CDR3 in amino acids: CASRPGYNSPLHF. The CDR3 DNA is TGTGCCAGCCGACCGGGTTATAATTCACCCCTCCACTTT.

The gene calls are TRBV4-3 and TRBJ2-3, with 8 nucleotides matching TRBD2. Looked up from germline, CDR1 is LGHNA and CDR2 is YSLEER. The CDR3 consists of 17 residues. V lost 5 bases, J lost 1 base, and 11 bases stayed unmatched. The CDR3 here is CASSARARGGRTDTQYF. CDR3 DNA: TGCGCCAGCAGCGCCCGTGCTCGGGGGGGACGCACAGATACGCAGTATTTT.

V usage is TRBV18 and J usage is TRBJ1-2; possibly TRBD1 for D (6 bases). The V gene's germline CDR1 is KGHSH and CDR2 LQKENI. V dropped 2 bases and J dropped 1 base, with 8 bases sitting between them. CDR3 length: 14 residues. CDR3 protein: CASSPVGGNYGYTF. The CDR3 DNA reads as TGTGCCAGCTCACCAGTAGGGGGTAACTATGGCTACACCTTC.

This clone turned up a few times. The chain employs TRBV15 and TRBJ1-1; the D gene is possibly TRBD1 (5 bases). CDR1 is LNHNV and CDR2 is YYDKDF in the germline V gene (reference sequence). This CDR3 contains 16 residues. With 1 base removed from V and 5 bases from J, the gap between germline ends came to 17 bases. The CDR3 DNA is TGTGCCACCAGCAGAGGGGGCCAGGGCGGAGGGACTGAAGCTTTCTTT. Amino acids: CATSRGGQGGGTEAFF. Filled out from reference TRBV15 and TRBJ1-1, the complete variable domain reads DAMVIQNPRYQVTQFGKPVTLSCSQTLNHNVMYWYQQKSSQAPKLLFHYYDKDFNNEADTPDNFQSRRPNTSFCFLDIRSPGLGDTAMYLCATSRGGQGGGTEAFFGQGTRLTVV.

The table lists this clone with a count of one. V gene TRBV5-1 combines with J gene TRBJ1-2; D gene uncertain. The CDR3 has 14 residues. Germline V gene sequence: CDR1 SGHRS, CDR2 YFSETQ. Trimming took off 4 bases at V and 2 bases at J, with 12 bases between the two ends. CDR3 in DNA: TGCGCCAGCAGCACGGGAAGGGAAAACTATGGCTACACCTTC. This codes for CASSTGRENYGYTF. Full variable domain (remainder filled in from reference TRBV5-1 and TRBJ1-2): KAGVTQTPRYLIKTRGQQVTLSCSPISGHRSVSWYQQTPGQGLQFLFEYFSETQRNKGNFPGRFSGRQFSNSRSEMNVSTLELGDSALYLCASSTGRENYGYTFGSGTRLTVV.

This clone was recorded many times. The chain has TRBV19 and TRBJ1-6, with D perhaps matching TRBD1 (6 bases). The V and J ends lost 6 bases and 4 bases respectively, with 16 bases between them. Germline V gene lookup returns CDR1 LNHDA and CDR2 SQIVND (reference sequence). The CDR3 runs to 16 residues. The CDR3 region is CASSDRPPSYNSPLHF. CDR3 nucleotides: TGTGCCAGTAGCGACAGGCCCCCCTCTTATAATTCACCCCTCCACTTT.

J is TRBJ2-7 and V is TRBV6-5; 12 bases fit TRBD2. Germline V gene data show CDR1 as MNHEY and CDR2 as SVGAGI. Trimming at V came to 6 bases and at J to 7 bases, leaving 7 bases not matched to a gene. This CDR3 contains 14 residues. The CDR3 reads CASRGETSGGEQYF. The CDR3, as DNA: TGTGCCAGCAGGGGAGAGACTAGCGGGGGAGAGCAGTACTTC.

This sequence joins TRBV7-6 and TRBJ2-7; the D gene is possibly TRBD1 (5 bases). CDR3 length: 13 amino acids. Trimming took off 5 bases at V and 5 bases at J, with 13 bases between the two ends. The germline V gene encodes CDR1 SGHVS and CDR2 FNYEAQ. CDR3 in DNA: TGTGCCAGCAGCCCCTCATTACAGGACGAGCAGTACTTC. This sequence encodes CASSPSLQDEQYF. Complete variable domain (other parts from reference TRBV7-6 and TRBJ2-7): GAGVSQSPRYKVTKRGQDVALRCDPISGHVSLYWYRQALGQGPEFLTYFNYEAQQDKSGLPNDRFSAERPEGSISTLTIQRTEQRDSAMYRCASSPSLQDEQYFGPGTRLTVT.

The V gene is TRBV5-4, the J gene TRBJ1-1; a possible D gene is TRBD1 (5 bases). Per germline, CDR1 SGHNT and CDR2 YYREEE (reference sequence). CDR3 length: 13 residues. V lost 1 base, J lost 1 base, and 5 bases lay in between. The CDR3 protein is CASSLRGNTEAFF. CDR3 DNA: TGTGCCAGCAGCTTGAGGGGGAACACTGAAGCTTTCTTT. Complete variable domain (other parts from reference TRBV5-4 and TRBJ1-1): ETGVTQSPTHLIKTRGQQVTLRCSSQSGHNTVSWYQQALGQGPQFIFQYYREEENGRGNFPPRFSGLQFPNYSSELNVNALELDDSALYLCASSLRGNTEAFFGQGTRLTVV.

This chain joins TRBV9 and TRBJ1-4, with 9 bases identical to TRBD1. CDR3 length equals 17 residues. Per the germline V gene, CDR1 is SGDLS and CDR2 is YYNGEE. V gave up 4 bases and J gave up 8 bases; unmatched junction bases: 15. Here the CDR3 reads CASSPTQTGGRGEKLFF. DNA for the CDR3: TGTGCCAGCAGCCCGACACAGACAGGGGGGAGGGGAGAAAAACTGTTTTTT.

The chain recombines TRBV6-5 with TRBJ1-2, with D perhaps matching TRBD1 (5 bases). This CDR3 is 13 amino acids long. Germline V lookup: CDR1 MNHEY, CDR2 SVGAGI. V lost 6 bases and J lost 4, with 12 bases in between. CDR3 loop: CASSTTAAYGYTF. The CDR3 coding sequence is TGTGCCAGCAGCACGACAGCCGCCTATGGCTACACCTTC.

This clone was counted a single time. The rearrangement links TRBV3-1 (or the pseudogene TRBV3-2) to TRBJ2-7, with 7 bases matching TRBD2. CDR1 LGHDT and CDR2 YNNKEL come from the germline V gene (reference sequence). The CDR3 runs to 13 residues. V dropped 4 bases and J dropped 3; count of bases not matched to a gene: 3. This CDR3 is CASSRGEGYEQYF. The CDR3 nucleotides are TGTGCCAGCAGCCGCGGGGAGGGCTACGAGCAGTACTTC.

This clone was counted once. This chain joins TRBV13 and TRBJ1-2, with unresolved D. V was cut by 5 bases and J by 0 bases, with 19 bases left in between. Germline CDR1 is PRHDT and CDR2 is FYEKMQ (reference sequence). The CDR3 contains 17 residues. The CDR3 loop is CASSIADSPAANYGYTF. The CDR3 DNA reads TGTGCCAGCAGCATCGCGGACTCACCAGCCGCTAACTATGGCTACACCTTC. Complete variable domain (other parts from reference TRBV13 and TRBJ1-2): AAGVIQSPRHLIKEKRETATLKCYPIPRHDTVYWYQQGPGQDPQFLISFYEKMQSDKGSIPDRFSAQQFSDYHSELNMSSLELGDSALYFCASSIADSPAANYGYTFGSGTRLTVV.

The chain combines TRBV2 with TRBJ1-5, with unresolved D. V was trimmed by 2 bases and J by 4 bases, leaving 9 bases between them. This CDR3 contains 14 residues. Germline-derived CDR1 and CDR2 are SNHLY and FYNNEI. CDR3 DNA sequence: TGTGCCAGCAGTGAACAACAGACGAATCAGCCCCAGCATTTT. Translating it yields CASSEQQTNQPQHF.

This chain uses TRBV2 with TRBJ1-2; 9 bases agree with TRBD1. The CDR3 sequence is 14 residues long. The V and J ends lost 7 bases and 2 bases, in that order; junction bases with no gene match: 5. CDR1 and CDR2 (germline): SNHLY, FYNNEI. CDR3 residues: CASKRTGENYGYTF. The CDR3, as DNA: TGTGCCAGCAAAAGGACAGGGGAAAACTATGGCTACACCTTC.

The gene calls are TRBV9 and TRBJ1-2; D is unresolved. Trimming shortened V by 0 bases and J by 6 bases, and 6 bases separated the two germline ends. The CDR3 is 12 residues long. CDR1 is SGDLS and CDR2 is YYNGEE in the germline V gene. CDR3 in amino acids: CASSVGADGYTF. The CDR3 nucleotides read TGTGCCAGCAGCGTAGGGGCAGATGGCTACACCTTC.

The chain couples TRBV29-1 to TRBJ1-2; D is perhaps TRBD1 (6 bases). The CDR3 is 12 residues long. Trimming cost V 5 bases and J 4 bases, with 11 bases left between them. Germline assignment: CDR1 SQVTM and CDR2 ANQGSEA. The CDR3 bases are TGCAGCGTTAGACAGGAGATCTATGGCTACACCTTC. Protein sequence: CSVRQEIYGYTF.